This T cell receptor beta chain is from a study of T cells in Graves' hyperthyroidism and ophthalmopathy. Study-wide findings and caveats: Most thyroid-expanded clonotypes above 0.001 were also found in blood. Onset of ophthalmopathy came a median roughly 6.9 months after the model predicted it. A 13 V-J model separated ophthalmopathy from stable hyperthyroidism.

What was amplified from RNA transcripts were TCR beta CDR3 regions. In the first-round RT-PCR of the TCR CDR3, the HTBI primer set was used. TCRdb recomputed calls from the multiplex PCR reads with MiXCR, one row per CDR3 protein. The top ten clones hold around 67% of a sample with 300,000 to 450,000 distinct CDR3 sequences, about 25% of them seen once. The sample holds a few counts of this clonotype. Its target is not known. The CDR3 totals 15 residues. The germline V gene has CDR1 DFQATT and CDR2 SNEGSKA (reference sequence). With V trimmed by 6 bases and J by 4 bases, 11 bases remained unmatched. A patient was excluded if there was uncontrolled infection, other autoimmune disease, pregnancy or lactation.

The receptor was derived from a man aged 45 to 65 with Graves' hyperthyroidism. This sequence joins TRBV20-1 and TRBJ2-1; 8 positions match TRBD2. The material sequenced was blood. The CDR3 is CSAPKSGSLYNEQFF. CDR3 nucleotide sequence: TGCAGTGCACCTAAGAGCGGGAGTCTGTACAATGAGCAGTTCTTC.